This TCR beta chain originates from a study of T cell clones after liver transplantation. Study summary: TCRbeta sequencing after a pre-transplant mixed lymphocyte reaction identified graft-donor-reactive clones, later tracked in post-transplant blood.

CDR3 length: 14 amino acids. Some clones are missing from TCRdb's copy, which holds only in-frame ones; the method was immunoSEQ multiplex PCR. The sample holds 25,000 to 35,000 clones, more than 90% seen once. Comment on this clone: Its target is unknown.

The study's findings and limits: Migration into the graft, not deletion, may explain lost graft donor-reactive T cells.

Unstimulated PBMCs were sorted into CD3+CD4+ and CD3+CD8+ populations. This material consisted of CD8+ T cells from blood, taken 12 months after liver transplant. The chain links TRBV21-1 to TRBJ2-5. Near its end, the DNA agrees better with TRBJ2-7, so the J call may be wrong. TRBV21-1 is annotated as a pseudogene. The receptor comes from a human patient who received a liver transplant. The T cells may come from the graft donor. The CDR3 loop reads CASSDHRGGYEQYF. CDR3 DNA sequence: TGTGCCAGCAGCGACCACAGGGGAGGGTACGAGCAGTACTTC.